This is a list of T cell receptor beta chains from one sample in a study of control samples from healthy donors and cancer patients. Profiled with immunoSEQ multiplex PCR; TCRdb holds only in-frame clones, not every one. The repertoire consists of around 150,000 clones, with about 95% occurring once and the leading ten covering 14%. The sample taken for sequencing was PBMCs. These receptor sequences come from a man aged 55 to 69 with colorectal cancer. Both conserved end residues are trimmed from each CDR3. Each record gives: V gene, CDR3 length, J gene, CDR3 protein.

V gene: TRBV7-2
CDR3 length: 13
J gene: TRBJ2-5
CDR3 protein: ASSRGQGALETQY

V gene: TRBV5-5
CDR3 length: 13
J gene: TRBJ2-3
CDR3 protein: ASSLSTGATDTQY

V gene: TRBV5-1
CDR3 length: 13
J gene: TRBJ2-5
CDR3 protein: ASSQDSPEWETQY

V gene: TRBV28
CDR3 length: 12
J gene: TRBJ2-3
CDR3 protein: ASRPGEGTDTQY

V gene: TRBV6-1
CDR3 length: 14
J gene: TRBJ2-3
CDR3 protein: ASSGKGTVSTDTQY

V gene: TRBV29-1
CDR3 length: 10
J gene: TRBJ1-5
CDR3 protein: SVRQEGQPQH

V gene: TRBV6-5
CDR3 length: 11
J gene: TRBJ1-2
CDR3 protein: ASTRTAHYGYT

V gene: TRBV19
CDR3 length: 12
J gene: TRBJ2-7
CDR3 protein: ASRLRDRGHEQY

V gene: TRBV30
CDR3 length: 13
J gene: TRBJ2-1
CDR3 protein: AWSGRDSVNNEQF

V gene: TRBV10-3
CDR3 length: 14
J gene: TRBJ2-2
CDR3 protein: AISESGRANTGELF

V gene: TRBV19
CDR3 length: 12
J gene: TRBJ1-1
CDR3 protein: ASSPGQGNTEAF

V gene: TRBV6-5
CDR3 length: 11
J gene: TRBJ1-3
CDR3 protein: ASLGPSGNTIY

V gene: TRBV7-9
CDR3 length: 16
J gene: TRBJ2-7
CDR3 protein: ASSSPTPSGGRTYEQY

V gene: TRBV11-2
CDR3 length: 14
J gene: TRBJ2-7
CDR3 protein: ASSLGGRGLVYEQY

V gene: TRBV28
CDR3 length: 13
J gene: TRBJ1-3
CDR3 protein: ASSFGDRFINTIY

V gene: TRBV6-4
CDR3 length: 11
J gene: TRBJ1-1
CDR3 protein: ASSHTANTEAF

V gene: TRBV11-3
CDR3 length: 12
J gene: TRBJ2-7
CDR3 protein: ASSFTGLESEQY

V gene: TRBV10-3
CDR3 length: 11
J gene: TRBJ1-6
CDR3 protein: AISYSYNSPLH

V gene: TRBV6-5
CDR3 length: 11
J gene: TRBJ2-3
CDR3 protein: ASSYSGPDTQY

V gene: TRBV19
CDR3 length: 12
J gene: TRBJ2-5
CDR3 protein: ASSIGQGEETQY

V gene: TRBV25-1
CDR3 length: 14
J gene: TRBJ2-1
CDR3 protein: ASSELGLAGYNEQF

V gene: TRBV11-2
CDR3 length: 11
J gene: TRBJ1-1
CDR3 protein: ASSSQGTTEAF

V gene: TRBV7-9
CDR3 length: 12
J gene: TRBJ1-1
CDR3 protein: ASSSRGGNTEAF

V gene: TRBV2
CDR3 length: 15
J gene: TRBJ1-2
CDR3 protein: ASSRPGSGIGGNGYT

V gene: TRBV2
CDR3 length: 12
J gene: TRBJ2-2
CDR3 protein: ASRDRVGTGELF

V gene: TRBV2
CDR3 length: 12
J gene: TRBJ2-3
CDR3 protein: ASFEAGRTDTQY

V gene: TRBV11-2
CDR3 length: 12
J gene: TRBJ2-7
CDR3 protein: ASSLTWVAYEQY

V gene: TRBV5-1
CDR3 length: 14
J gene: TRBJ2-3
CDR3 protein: ASSLGLEGGPDTQY

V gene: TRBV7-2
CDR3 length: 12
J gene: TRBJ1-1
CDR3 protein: ASSSKYRDTEAF

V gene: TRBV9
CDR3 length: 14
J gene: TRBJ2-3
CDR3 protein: ASSARDRDLIDTQY

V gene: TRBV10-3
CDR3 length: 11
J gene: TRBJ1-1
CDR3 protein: AISDRGGTEAF

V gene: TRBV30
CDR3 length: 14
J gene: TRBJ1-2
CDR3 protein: AWSVFAGSDNYGYT

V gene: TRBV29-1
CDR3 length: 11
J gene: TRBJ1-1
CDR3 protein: SVERQRNTEAF

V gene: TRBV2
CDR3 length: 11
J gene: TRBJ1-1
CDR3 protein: ASSEVRGQEAF

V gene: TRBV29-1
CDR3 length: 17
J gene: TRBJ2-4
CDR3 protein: SAIPLGIPGGLAKNIQY

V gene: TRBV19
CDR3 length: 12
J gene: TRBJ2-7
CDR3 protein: ASSPGQGPYEQY

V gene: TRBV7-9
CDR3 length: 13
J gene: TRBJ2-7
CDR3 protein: ASSRGQLGDYEQY

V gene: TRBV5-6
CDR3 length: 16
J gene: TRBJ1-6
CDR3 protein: ASSLWAPQSSYNSPLH